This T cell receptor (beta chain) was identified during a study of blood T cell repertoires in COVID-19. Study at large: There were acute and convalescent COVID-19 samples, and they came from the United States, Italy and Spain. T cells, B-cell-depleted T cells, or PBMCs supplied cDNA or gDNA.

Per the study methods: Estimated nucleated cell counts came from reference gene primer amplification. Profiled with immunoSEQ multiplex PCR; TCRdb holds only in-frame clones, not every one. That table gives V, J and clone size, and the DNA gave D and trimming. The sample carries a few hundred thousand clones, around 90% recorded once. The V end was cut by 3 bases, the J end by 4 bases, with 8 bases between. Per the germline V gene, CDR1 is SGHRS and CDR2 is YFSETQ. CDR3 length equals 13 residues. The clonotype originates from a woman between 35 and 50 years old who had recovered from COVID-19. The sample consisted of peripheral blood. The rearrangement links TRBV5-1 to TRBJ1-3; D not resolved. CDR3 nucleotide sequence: TGCGCCAGCAGCTCCCTGACAGGAAACACCATATATTTT. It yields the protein CASSSLTGNTIYF.